This TCR beta chain derives from a study of post-analysis software for immune sequencing data. As for the study in general: Relapsing-remitting, secondary progressive and progressive-relapsing courses of multiple sclerosis were included. General study findings and limits: With TRBV5-6, TRBV5-1 and TRBV20-1 included, about five TRBV segments were more frequent in patients than in controls. Those samples that were prepared in the same batch co-clustered strongly by F measure.

In the case of this clonotype: Its antigen remains unknown. A read error may explain this, as a much larger clone is one base away.

Looked up from germline, CDR1 is SGHRS and CDR2 is YFSETQ. The CDR3 has 15 amino acids. Carried by the TCR beta cDNA libraries were unique molecular identifiers. TCRdb itself ran the PCR reads through MiXCR, one entry per CDR3 protein. Of about 260,000 distinct CDR3 sequences in the sample, 35% to 40% were seen once. Material: blood. This sequence joins TRBV5-1 and TRBJ2-1, with 11 nucleotides matching TRBD2. This clonotype was obtained from a girl aged 5-17 years with multiple sclerosis. The CDR3 loop reads CASSASSGGHNVQFF. The CDR3 DNA reads TGCGCCAGCAGCGCTTCTAGCGGGGGGCACAATGTGCAGTTCTTC. Drawing the rest from reference TRBV5-1 and TRBJ2-1, the complete variable domain is KAGVTQTPRYLIKTRGQQVTLSCSPISGHRSVSWYQQTPGQGLQFLFEYFSETQRNKGNFPGRFSGRQFSNSRSEMNVSTLELGDSALYLCASSASSGGHNVQFFGPGTRLTVL.